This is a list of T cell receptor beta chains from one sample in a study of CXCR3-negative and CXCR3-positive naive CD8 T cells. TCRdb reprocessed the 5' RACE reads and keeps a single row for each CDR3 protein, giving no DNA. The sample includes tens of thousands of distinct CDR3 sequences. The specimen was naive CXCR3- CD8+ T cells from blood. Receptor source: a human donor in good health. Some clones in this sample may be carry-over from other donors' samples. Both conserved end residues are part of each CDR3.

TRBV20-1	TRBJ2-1	CSAIRLADTYNEQFF
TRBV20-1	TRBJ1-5	CSARDNQWGVSNQPQHF
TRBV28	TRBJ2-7	CASSTIWVGQASSYEQYF
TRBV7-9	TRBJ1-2	CASSPTTLNGYTF
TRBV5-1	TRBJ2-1	CASSLGRGEQFF
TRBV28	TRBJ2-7	CASSLRTGNYEQYF
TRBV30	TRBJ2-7	CAWSNPTGYYEQYF
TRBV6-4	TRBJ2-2	CASSDSSRHTGELFF
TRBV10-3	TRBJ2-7	CATEDRAYTYEQYF
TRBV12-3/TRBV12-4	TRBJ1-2	CASSPTGPAGGYTF
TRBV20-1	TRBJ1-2	CSAVHDSMDDLGYGYTF
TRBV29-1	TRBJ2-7	CSVELGPTYEQYF
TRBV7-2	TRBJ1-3	CASSLGVYSAGTIYF
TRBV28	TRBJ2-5	CASNHREAGETQYF
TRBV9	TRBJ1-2	CASTHGAGYTF
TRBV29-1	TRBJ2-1	CSVEDGQADEQFF
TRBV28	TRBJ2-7	CASSLNRGYYEQYF
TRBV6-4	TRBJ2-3	CASSDGTGGTDTQYF
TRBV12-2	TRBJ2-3	CARGTGVGTDTQYF
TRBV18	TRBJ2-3	CASSPPSGEEQYF
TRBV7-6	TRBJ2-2	CASSLAAGRAGELFF
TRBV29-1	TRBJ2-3	CSVLRGSTDTQYF
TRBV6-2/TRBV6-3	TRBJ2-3	CASSFFEGPSTDTQYF
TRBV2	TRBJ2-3	CASSVIAGDTDTQYF